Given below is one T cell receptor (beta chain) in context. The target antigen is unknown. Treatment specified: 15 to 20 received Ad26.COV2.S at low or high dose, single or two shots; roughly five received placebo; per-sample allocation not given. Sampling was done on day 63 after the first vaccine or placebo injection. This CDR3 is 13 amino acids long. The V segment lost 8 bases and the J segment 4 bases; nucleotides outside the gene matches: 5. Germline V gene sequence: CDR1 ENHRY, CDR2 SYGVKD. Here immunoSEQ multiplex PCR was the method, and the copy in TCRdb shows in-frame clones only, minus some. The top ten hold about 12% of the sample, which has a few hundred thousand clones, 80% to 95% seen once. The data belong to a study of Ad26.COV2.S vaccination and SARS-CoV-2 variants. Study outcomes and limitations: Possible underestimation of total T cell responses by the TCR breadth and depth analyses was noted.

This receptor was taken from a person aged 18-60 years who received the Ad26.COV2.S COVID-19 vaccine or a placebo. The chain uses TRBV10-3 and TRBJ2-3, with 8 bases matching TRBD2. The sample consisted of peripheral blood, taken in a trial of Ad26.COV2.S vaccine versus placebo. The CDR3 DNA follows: TGTGCCATCGAAGCGGGAGTTGCAGATACGCAGTATTTT. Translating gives CAIEAGVADTQYF.